Included here is one TCR beta chain sequence, with context. This clone's antigen is unknown. Nothing much larger sits one base from this clone, and base qualities are not available. The data stem from a study of prognosis after radiotherapy for stage I lung cancer (dated by TCRdb to about 2021). Turning to the overall study: Roughly 20 stage I NSCLC patients were enrolled in Nanjing, China, between 2018 and early 2019. Distant metastases were developed by four of the 19 patients after SBRT, at a median of 7 months, whereas no significant progression was observed in the other 15 patients. All patients were regarded as medically inoperable, because of comorbidities in about a dozen patients and refusal of surgery in about seven patients. Peripheral blood TCR beta repertoires were profiled in stage I NSCLC patients before and after stereotactic body radiotherapy, and the study then linked these repertoires to distant failure. The study took one blood sample before SBRT and one after SBRT from each of roughly 20 patients and sequenced all 40 or so samples. The patients included 14 to 15 who had newly diagnosed primary stage I lung tumors, along with 5 or 6 others who had oligometastatic NSCLC after their primary tumor had been surgically resected. The cohort was made up of about a dozen men and roughly 6 women, with a median age of around 70 years and an age range of about 53 to 90 years. In every patient, SBRT was given without any concurrent therapy. Image-guided IMRT or VMAT was used to deliver SBRT in 3 to 5 fractions at a biologically effective dose of at least 100 Gy. On tumor histology, 11 to 13 patients had adenocarcinoma and several had squamous cell carcinoma.

All patients had node-negative disease on CT and PET/CT, and none had a history of other malignancies or had previously received chemotherapy or radiotherapy. At each of two time points, six milliliters of peripheral venous blood were collected into EDTA tubes. PBMCs were isolated by Ficoll-Paque Plus density-gradient centrifugation. Immediately after collection, samples were stored at -80 degrees C until analysis. General conclusions and limits of the study: Unique TCR clone counts fell after SBRT (median about 9,600 before versus several thousand after; Wilcoxon paired P=0.011). All reported P values were unadjusted for multiple comparisons. The study was limited by its small cohort and short follow-up, and the findings require independent validation. Differences by metastasis status were reportedly seen in TRBV and TRBJ usage frequencies, involving two V genes at baseline and, after SBRT, several V genes and two J genes. Whether the expanded TCR clones were tumor-specific was not determined. Post-SBRT Shannon entropy and its change from baseline were lower in patients who developed distant metastases; baseline Shannon entropy was not associated with metastases.

The TCR beta CDR3 region was amplified from genomic DNA by two rounds of multiplex PCR. The first PCR round used primers specific to each TRBV and TRBJ gene, and the primer sequences were filed in Chinese patent CN105087789A. The second PCR round used universal primers. The Roche High Pure PCR Template Preparation Kit was used to extract genomic DNA from the frozen PBMCs. The libraries underwent paired-end sequencing with 151 bp reads on an Illumina HiSeq 3000. Per the source publication's procedure: CutAdapt was used to remove raw reads lacking the multiplex PCR primer sequences. Using PEAR, the high-quality paired reads were merged into contigs. By alignment to reference sequences, MiXCR assigned TRB V, D and J gene segments to each contig. CDR3 sequences were clustered by base quality and sequence similarity to remove sequencing errors. Diversity was calculated as Shannon entropy divided by the natural log of the number of productive TCR sequences. One minus Shannon entropy divided by the natural log of the number of unique clonotypes was used as the definition of clonality. Using the Youden index from ROC curves, the researchers picked the repertoire-metric cut-offs for progression-free survival, and all analyses were carried out in R 3.5.3. TCRdb reran the public reads through fastp at Q25 and MiXCR, keeping productive beta chains. Rows merge per CDR3 protein into single entries with the most common DNA and genes. These V and J calls derive from TCRdb rather than the authors' analysis. In all, the sample holds about 12,000 distinct CDR3 sequences, and about 51% of those were seen once. The top ten hold 20% to 25% of the sample.

After removal of 4 bases from V and 10 bases from J, the junction retains 8 bases not matched to a gene. The germline V gene (reference sequence) yields MNHEY for CDR1 and SMNVEV for CDR2. From the cysteine through the phenylalanine, the CDR3 covers 15 amino acids. The read is trimmed to its CDR3 DNA, 45 bases read in frame from base 1. Here the chain combines TRBV27 and TRBJ2-2; the junction holds 11 bases that match TRBD1. Specimen: PBMCs, collected before or after stereotactic body radiation therapy (not recorded which). The source is a donor aged 50 or older with non-small cell lung cancer. The CDR3 amino acid sequence is: CASSWDRGWITELFF. The nucleotide sequence is given as TGTGCCAGCAGTTGGGACAGGGGGTGGATTACGGAGCTGTTTTTT.